The clone carrying this TCR beta chain came up a few times. No antigen is known for it. Synthesis of TCR cDNA relied on 5'RACE template switching, which attached a universal primer site and UMIs. TCRdb re-called the 5' RACE reads through MiXCR, storing one row per CDR3 protein. This sample carries a few hundred thousand distinct CDR3 sequences, around 12% of them seen once, and the ten largest clones take roughly 3.1%. The data are from a study of T cells after yellow fever vaccination. Study as a whole: Fractions of limited cellularity were prepared by means of SMART-Seq v4 Ultra Low Input.

The CDR3 spans 11 residues. Trimming took 5 bases from V and 8 from J, leaving 9 bases between them. Germline V gene sequence: CDR1 SNHLY, CDR2 FYNNEI. The study's findings and limits: Clonotype sharing between CD4 and CD8 compartments was small.

The clonotype comes from a man younger than 35 who received the YFV17D yellow fever vaccine. The sequencing here drew on CD4+ T cells sorted from PBMCs, taken 15 days after the yellow fever booster vaccination. V is TRBV2 and J is TRBJ1-1; D may be TRBD1 (6 bases). The CDR3 is CASSRGREAFF. The DNA of the CDR3 is TGTGCCAGCAGTCGGGGGCGGGAAGCTTTCTTT.